These 30 T cell receptor beta chains came from one sample sequenced in a study of T cell responses to AZD1222 COVID-19 vaccine. TCRdb's table, derived via immunoSEQ multiplex PCR, lists solely in-frame clones and lacks some. The sample consists of 65,000 to 90,000 clones, roughly 87% of them appearing once. The source was peripheral blood, collected 28 days after the second AZD1222 dose. Receptors were obtained from an adult who received the AZD1222 COVID-19 vaccine.

The gene calls are TRBV19 and TRBJ2-1; TRBD2 aligns across 14 bases. Looked up from germline, CDR1 is LNHDA and CDR2 is SQIVND (reference sequence). The CDR3 is 15 amino acids. With V trimmed by 5 bases and J by 5 bases, 2 bases remained unmatched. CDR3 sequence reads: CASSRLAGGDNEQFF. CDR3 coding DNA: TGTGCCAGTAGTCGACTAGCGGGAGGGGACAATGAGCAGTTCTTC.

The chain combines TRBV7-9 with TRBJ1-4; D gene unclear. The ends were cut back, 5 bases at V and 7 bases at J, with 17 bases in the middle. CDR1 is SEHNR, CDR2 FQNEAQ, per germline (reference sequence). The CDR3 has 15 residues. CDR3 sequence reads: CASSVRSTDSEKLFF. The CDR3, as DNA: TGTGCCAGCAGCGTCAGGAGTACGGATTCTGAAAAACTGTTTTTT.

V is TRBV7-9 and J is TRBJ2-5, with D tentatively TRBD2 (6 bases). This CDR3 comprises 14 residues. Trimming cost V 1 base and J 5 bases, with 11 bases left between them. The germline gives CDR1 SEHNR, CDR2 FQNEAQ (reference sequence). The DNA of the CDR3 is TGTGCCAGCAGCTTAGAGACTAGTGTGGAGACCCAGTACTTC. Protein sequence: CASSLETSVETQYF.

The chain joins TRBV24-1 to TRBJ1-5, with D perhaps matching TRBD1 (6 bases). The ends were cut back, 3 bases at V and 3 bases at J, with 11 bases in the middle. Germline V gene data show CDR1 as KGHDR and CDR2 as SFDVKD. CDR3 length equals 15 residues. The CDR3 nucleotides read TGTGCCACCAGTGATGCCAGGGGAAACAATCAGCCCCAGCATTTT. Translation gives CATSDARGNNQPQHF.

This sequence joins TRBV3-1 (or the pseudogene TRBV3-2) and TRBJ1-3, with 10 bases aligning to TRBD1. CDR1 LGHDT and CDR2 YNNKEL come from the germline V gene (reference sequence). The CDR3 consists of 16 residues. Trimming at V came to 5 bases and at J to 1 base, leaving 5 bases not matched to a gene. CDR3 DNA sequence: TGTGCCAGCAGCAACCGACAGGGGGCATCTGGAAACACCATATATTTT. It translates to CASSNRQGASGNTIYF.

The V and J genes are TRBV6-5 and TRBJ2-5, with TRBD1 identical over 8 bases. Trimming at V came to 2 bases and at J to 5 bases, leaving 4 bases not matched to a gene. From germline, CDR1 is MNHEY and CDR2 SVGAGI. The CDR3 is 14 amino acids. Here the CDR3 reads CASSYGRDRETQYF. CDR3 nucleotide sequence: TGTGCCAGCAGTTACGGCAGGGACAGGGAGACCCAGTACTTC.

V is TRBV5-1 and J is TRBJ2-7; D perhaps matches TRBD1 (7 bases). Trimming cost V 4 bases and J 5 bases, with 19 bases left between them. This CDR3 has 15 residues. Germline V gene lookup returns CDR1 SGHRS and CDR2 YFSETQ. CDR3 nucleotide sequence: TGCGCCAGCAGCCCAAGGGACAGCGGGTCCGACGAGCAGTACTTC. This sequence encodes CASSPRDSGSDEQYF.

The rearrangement links TRBV19 to TRBJ1-1, with 7 bases identical to TRBD1. Losses at the gene ends were 7 bases for V and 0 bases for J; bases not matched to a gene: 8. The germline CDR1 and CDR2 sequences are LNHDA and SQIVND (reference sequence). This CDR3 is built from 15 residues. The CDR3 region has the DNA TGTGCCAGTAAAGTCGACAGGGCCCTGAACACTGAAGCTTTCTTT. This gives the protein CASKVDRALNTEAFF. Looking up the rest from reference TRBV19 and TRBJ1-1 gives the full variable domain: DGGITQSPKYLFRKEGQNVTLSCEQNLNHDAMYWYRQDPGQGLRLIYYSQIVNDFQKGDIAEGYSVSREKKESFPLTVTSAQKNPTAFYLCASKVDRALNTEAFFGQGTRLTVV.

The V gene is TRBV5-5, the J gene TRBJ1-5, with TRBD1 as a possible D gene (6 bases). The CDR3 totals 16 residues. CDR1 is SGHKS, CDR2 YYEKEE, per germline (reference sequence). Trimming took off 2 bases at V and 4 bases at J, with 16 bases between the two ends. The CDR3 protein is CASSFNPQGQNQPQHF. The CDR3 DNA is TGTGCCAGCAGCTTTAATCCCCAGGGGCAGAATCAGCCCCAGCATTTT.

The V and J genes are TRBV7-9 and TRBJ1-1, with 10 bases fitting TRBD1. CDR3 size: 16 residues. Germline values: CDR1 SEHNR, CDR2 FQNEAQ (reference sequence). J was trimmed by 3 bases and V by 5 bases; bases with no gene match: 9. CDR3 in DNA: TGTGCCAGCAGCGAAGACAGGGGGCATCTGTACACTGAAGCTTTCTTT. Its translation is CASSEDRGHLYTEAFF.

The rearrangement links TRBV29-1 to TRBJ2-1; no definite D call. Trimming removed 2 bases at V and 4 bases at J, with 12 bases between. Germline CDR1 and CDR2: SQVTM and ANQGSEA. The length of the CDR3 is 14 residues. The CDR3 region is CSVETFSIYNEQFF. CDR3 coding DNA: TGCAGCGTTGAAACTTTCTCTATATACAATGAGCAGTTCTTC.

This clone was seen a handful of times. The CDR3 region has the DNA TGTGCCAGCTCACTTAGACAGGGGCCCGAGACCCAGTACTTC. Translated, it gives CASSLRQGPETQYF. This chain links TRBV18 with TRBJ2-5, with 8 bases that match TRBD1. The J segment lost 5 bases and the V segment lost 4 bases, leaving 6 bases of the junction unmatched. The CDR3 loop spans 14 amino acids. CDR1 is KGHSH and CDR2 is LQKENI in the germline V gene.

The rearrangement links TRBV7-2 to TRBJ2-2; 9 bases map to TRBD2. Germline V lookup: CDR1 SGHTA, CDR2 FQGNSA. This CDR3 is 15 amino acids long. J lost 4 bases, V lost 4 bases, and 4 bases had no gene match. The CDR3 spells CASSSGLAGTGELFF. The CDR3, as DNA: TGTGCCAGCAGCTCGGGACTAGCCGGCACCGGGGAGCTGTTTTTT.

The genes are TRBV9 and TRBJ2-3; perhaps D is TRBD1 or TRBD2 (6 bases each). Per the germline V gene, CDR1 is SGDLS and CDR2 is YYNGEE. Trimming took off 4 bases at V and 2 bases at J, with 17 bases between the two ends. This CDR3 is built from 16 residues. This CDR3 reads CASSRVGGLYTDTQYF. CDR3 in DNA: TGTGCCAGCAGCCGGGTTGGGGGGCTATACACAGATACGCAGTATTTT.

The chain carries TRBV5-6 and TRBJ1-4; 7 bases agree with TRBD1. The CDR3 contains 15 residues. V shed 4 bases and J 5 bases; nucleotides not matched to a gene: 8. The germline CDR1 and CDR2 sequences are SGHDT and YYEEEE. CDR3 protein: CASSPDREGNEKLFF. For the CDR3, the DNA is TGTGCCAGCAGCCCCGACAGGGAGGGGAATGAAAAACTGTTTTTT.

The rearrangement links TRBV10-2 to TRBJ2-7; the D gene could be TRBD1 or TRBD2 (6 bases each). The V gene's germline CDR1 is WSHSY and CDR2 SAAADI. CDR3 size: 14 residues. Trimming shortened V by 4 bases and J by 4 bases, and 14 bases separated the two germline ends. Here the CDR3 reads CASSGWRGLYEQYF. In DNA, the CDR3 is TGCGCCAGCAGTGGATGGAGGGGGTTGTACGAGCAGTACTTC.

This chain joins TRBV7-8 and TRBJ2-1, with D perhaps matching TRBD2 (5 bases). In germline, CDR1 is SGHVS, CDR2 FQNEAQ. This CDR3 spans 13 amino acids. The V gene lost 6 bases and the J gene lost 8 bases, with 14 bases spanning the gap. DNA of the CDR3: TGTGCCAGCAGAAATCTAGCTCTCGATGAGCAGTTCTTC. Amino acids: CASRNLALDEQFF.

This sequence joins TRBV5-1 and TRBJ2-2, with 9 bases aligning to TRBD2. The V segment lost 5 bases and the J segment 1 base; nucleotides outside the gene matches: 3. The CDR3 extends over 15 amino acids. CDR1 and CDR2 (germline): SGHRS, YFSETQ. This CDR3 is CASRWTSENTGELFF. The CDR3 region has the DNA TGCGCCAGCAGGTGGACTAGCGAGAACACCGGGGAGCTGTTTTTT.

This chain connects TRBV28 to TRBJ2-2, with D possibly being TRBD1 or TRBD2 (5 bases each). CDR1 MDHEN and CDR2 SYDVKM come from the germline V gene. V was cut by 3 bases and J by 6 bases, with 14 bases left in between. The CDR3 has 15 amino acids. The CDR3 reads CASSLALGVPGELFF. CDR3 bases: TGTGCCAGCAGTTTGGCTCTGGGGGTCCCCGGGGAGCTGTTTTTT.

V usage is TRBV5-4 and J usage is TRBJ1-2; D is possibly TRBD1 (5 bases). This CDR3 has 15 residues. V dropped 4 bases and J dropped 7 bases, with 20 bases sitting between them. In germline, CDR1 is SGHNT, CDR2 YYREEE (reference sequence). This chain's CDR3 is CASSRFWQGTTGYTF. Here the CDR3 DNA reads TGTGCCAGCAGCCGCTTTTGGCAGGGAACGACTGGCTACACCTTC.

The V gene is TRBV19, the J gene TRBJ2-1; 9 bases are a match to TRBD2. The J segment lost 2 bases and the V segment lost 1 base, leaving 3 bases of the junction unmatched. CDR3 size: 16 residues. Germline-derived CDR1 and CDR2 are LNHDA and SQIVND (reference sequence). In nucleotides, the CDR3 is TGTGCCAGTAGTATAGGGGGCGGGAGGGCCTACAATGAGCAGTTCTTC. The encoded protein is CASSIGGGRAYNEQFF.

The genes are TRBV6-5 and TRBJ2-7; no reliable D call. V was cut by 5 bases and J by 3 bases, with 11 bases left in between. From germline, CDR1 is MNHEY and CDR2 SVGAGI. The CDR3 extends over 13 amino acids. This chain's CDR3 is CASSTRLVYEQYF. The CDR3 nucleotides are TGTGCCAGCAGTACCAGACTTGTCTACGAGCAGTACTTC.

The J gene is TRBJ2-3, the V gene TRBV19, with 7 bases lining up with TRBD2. CDR3 length equals 13 residues. The trim removed 7 bases at V and 2 bases at J, leaving 3 bases unmatched. Germline-derived CDR1 and CDR2 are LNHDA and SQIVND (reference sequence). CDR3 DNA sequence: TGTGCCAGTACCAGGGACTACACAGATACGCAGTATTTT. Amino acid sequence: CASTRDYTDTQYF.

This chain uses TRBV18 with TRBJ2-1; 9 bases line up with TRBD2. CDR3 length equals 16 residues. Germline CDR1 is KGHSH and CDR2 is LQKENI. Losses at the gene ends were 2 bases for V and 7 bases for J; bases not matched to a gene: 9. The chain's CDR3 is CASSPSDRGGANEQFF. Written as DNA, the CDR3 is TGTGCCAGCTCACCATCTGATCGCGGGGGGGCAAATGAGCAGTTCTTC.

This chain joins TRBV6-2 or TRBV6-3 and TRBJ2-7, with 8 nucleotides matching TRBD1. Trimming removed 6 bases from V and 0 bases from J; junction bases left unmatched: 4. This CDR3 is 14 amino acids long. Germline V CDR1 and CDR2: MNHEY, SVGEGT. Here the CDR3 reads CASSFTGGSYEQYF. The CDR3 coding sequence is TGTGCCAGCAGCTTTACAGGGGGCTCCTACGAGCAGTACTTC.

The rearrangement links TRBV6-5 to TRBJ2-7; D remains ambiguous. CDR3 size: 13 residues. Germline-derived CDR1 and CDR2 are MNHEY and SVGAGI. V was shortened by 2 bases and J by 4 bases, with 9 bases between the two germline ends. CDR3 DNA sequence: TGTGCCAGCAGTTACGGGGAAGAGTACGAGCAGTACTTC. Translating it yields CASSYGEEYEQYF.

The gene calls are TRBV19 and TRBJ1-6, with a weak D call TRBD1 (5 bases). V gave up 5 bases and J gave up 0 bases, with 11 bases separating them. Looked up from germline, CDR1 is LNHDA and CDR2 is SQIVND (reference sequence). There are 16 residues in the CDR3. As DNA, the CDR3 is TGTGCCAGTAGTCCCCTTGGGGGCTCCTATAATTCACCCCTCCACTTT. It codes for CASSPLGGSYNSPLHF.

The rearrangement uses TRBV6-5 and TRBJ1-1, with D perhaps matching TRBD1 (5 bases). The CDR3 extends over 14 amino acids. The germline CDR1 and CDR2 sequences are MNHEY and SVGAGI. V lost 5 bases and J 3 bases, leaving 13 bases between the germline ends. CDR3 sequence reads: CASSQGRGDTEAFF. As DNA, the CDR3 is TGTGCCAGCAGTCAGGGTAGAGGTGACACTGAAGCTTTCTTT.

This clone was recorded once. The chain links TRBV24-1 to TRBJ1-1, with D possibly being TRBD1 (6 bases). Germline-derived CDR1 and CDR2 are KGHDR and SFDVKD. This CDR3 comprises 13 residues. Trimming removed 7 bases from V and 4 bases from J, with 12 bases in between. CDR3 amino acids: CATSLTGSTEAFF. CDR3 nucleotide sequence: TGTGCCACCAGCCTAACAGGGAGCACTGAAGCTTTCTTT.

This clone was counted a few times. This rearrangement joins TRBV7-8 to TRBJ2-3, with D perhaps matching TRBD2 (5 bases). CDR1 is SGHVS and CDR2 is FQNEAQ in the germline V gene. The ends were cut back, 5 bases at V and 2 bases at J, with 14 bases in the middle. The CDR3 loop spans 15 amino acids. The CDR3 bases are TGTGCCAGCAGCACCGGACTCGCATTCACAGATACGCAGTATTTT. As protein: CASSTGLAFTDTQYF.